What follows are 4 T cell receptor beta chains derived from one specimen sequenced in a study of shared T cell receptors in the human thymus. Clones were read by immunoSEQ multiplex PCR, and TCRdb kept only the in-frame ones, dropping some. The table has hundreds of thousands of clones, approximately 87% seen once; the top ten hold about 0.01%. The same data also went into a second study, on human thymus T cells.

The specimen sequenced was thymocytes. The receptor source for this set is a boy under two years old with a congenital heart defect.

The chain employs TRBV27 and TRBJ2-7; 7 nucleotides line up with TRBD2. The CDR3 has 15 amino acids. The V gene's germline CDR1 is MNHEY and CDR2 SMNVEV (reference sequence). Germline trimming cut 6 bases from V and 3 bases from J; bases unmatched to any gene: 11. CDR3 nucleotide sequence: TGTGCCAGCAGAGCCGCTGAGCGGGACGACTACGAGCAGTACTTC. Its translation: CASRAAERDDYEQYF.

The sample holds a few counts of this clone. The junction shows a germline mismatch at one end, possibly a read error. The rearrangement joins TRBV5-8 to TRBJ1-3; 7 nucleotides agree with TRBD1. Per germline, CDR1 SGHTS and CDR2 YDEGEE. The CDR3 length is 11 residues. The CDR3 DNA follows: TGTGCCAGCAGTTCCGGGACAGTTTTTTTATTT. Translation: CASSSGTVFLF.

This chain joins TRBV30 and TRBJ2-3; 8 bases line up with TRBD2. The CDR3 has 14 residues. The ends lost 4 bases at V and 6 bases at J; junction bases unmatched: 9. Germline V CDR1 and CDR2: GTSNPN, SVGIG (reference sequence). The CDR3 DNA reads TGTGCCTGGAAGCCTAGCGGGCGGGGTGATACGCAGTATTTT. Amino acids: CAWKPSGRGDTQYF.

The chain is built from TRBV6-5 and TRBJ1-1; no clear D. The V gene's germline CDR1 is MNHEY and CDR2 SVGAGI. Trimming shortened V by 6 bases and J by 5 bases, and 16 bases separated the two germline ends. The CDR3 consists of 14 residues. The CDR3 sequence: CASSTSRSSTEAFF. In DNA, the CDR3 is TGTGCCAGCAGCACGTCACGGAGCTCAACTGAAGCTTTCTTT.